This paragraph reports one T cell receptor beta chain. 13 Jbeta primers and 60 Vbeta primers were used for the PCR. Repertoires were generated with immunoSEQ multiplex PCR, while TCRdb's copy carries only in-frame clones and drops some. The sample contains 50,000 to 60,000 clones, roughly 80% of which appear only once. This sample was taken from a study of cytomegalovirus exposure and HLA in healthy donors. The ends lost 6 bases at V and 2 bases at J; junction bases unmatched: 3. From germline, CDR1 is MDHEN and CDR2 SYDVKM. CDR3 length: 15 residues. This TCR came from a woman aged 40 to 50 in good health and CMV-seropositive. The chain recombines TRBV28 with TRBJ2-3; 12 bases fit TRBD2. Sequencing was done on a sample of PBMCs. This chain's CDR3 is CASSTSGGHTDTQYF. DNA for the CDR3: TGTGCCAGCAGCACTAGCGGGGGGCACACAGATACGCAGTATTTT. Supplemented by reference TRBV28 and TRBJ2-3, the full variable domain reads DVKVTQSSRYLVKRTGEKVFLECVQDMDHENMFWYRQDPGLGLRLIYFSYDVKMKEKGDIPEGYSVSREKKERFSLILESASTNQTSMYLCASSTSGGHTDTQYFGPGTRLTVL.